The source of this T cell receptor beta chain is a study of CD8+CD57+ T cells in acquired aplastic anemia. CDR1 is DFQATT and CDR2 is SNEGSKA in the germline V gene (reference sequence). CDR3 length: 13 residues. The V and J ends lost 4 bases and 5 bases respectively, with 11 bases between them. Profiling of TCR beta VDJ combinations and CDR3 sequences used genomic DNA as template. TCRdb recomputed calls from the reads with MiXCR, one row per CDR3 protein. The table has around 400,000 distinct CDR3 sequences, approximately 70% seen once. The sequencing input was sorted CD4+, CD8+, or CD8+CD57+ T cells (not recorded which) from PBMCs. The TCR originated in a human donor in good health, serving as a control. The gene calls are TRBV20-1 and TRBJ2-2; D is unresolved. The CDR3 DNA reads TGCAGTGCTAATGGTCTGGGAACCGGGGAGCTGTTTTTT. Translated, it gives CSANGLGTGELFF.